The present T cell receptor beta chain was sequenced within a study of OX40 agonist ivuxolimab in advanced cancers. Overall study: Patients assigned to dose escalation were diagnosed with hepatocellular carcinoma, melanoma, renal cell or head and neck cancer. Study outcomes and limitations: On average, a greater number of expanded clones characterised CD8+ T cells relative to CD4+. What antigens the expanded peripheral T cells recognized was never established. Expansion of clones was among the lowest in partial responders at 0.1-3.0 mg/kg.

This CDR3 region has 15 residues. CDR1 SGHKS and CDR2 YYEKEE come from the germline V gene (reference sequence). J gave up 5 bases and V 3 bases, and 9 bases lay outside the gene matches. Only in-frame clones appear in the TCRdb table, and some are missing; sequencing was by immunoSEQ multiplex PCR. In the table there are 70,000 to 75,000 clones, around four fifths of which are singletons. Concerning this clone itself: Its target is not known.

V and J are TRBV5-5 and TRBJ2-7; 9 positions agree with TRBD2. This receptor was obtained from an adult with an advanced solid tumor such as melanoma, head and neck, liver or kidney cancer. This specimen was CD4+ or CD8+ T cells sorted from blood, taken in a trial of the OX40 agonist ivuxolimab. Written as DNA, the CDR3 is TGTGCCAGCAGCTCAGTTTTAGCGGGAGATCACGAGCAGTACTTC. It encodes CASSSVLAGDHEQYF.